This TCR beta chain stems from a study of blood T cell repertoires in COVID-19 (dated by TCRdb to about 2020). At the level of the whole study: The collaborator samples originated in the United States, Italy and Spain and spanned the acute and convalescent phases of COVID-19. The prospective study material was composed of cDNA or gDNA derived from T cells, B-cell-depleted T cells, or PBMCs. Deeply sampled blood TCRbeta repertoires from subjects exposed to, actively infected with, or recovered from COVID-19 were included in the dataset. The repertoires were released in a freely available public database intended as a resource for research on the immune response to SARS-CoV-2. Samples came from the ongoing ImmuneRACE study (first 160 participants) plus 1,254 subjects from 6 global collaborators. The sample metadata nearly always contained a de-identified subject ID, COVID-19 status, age in years and sex. HLA class I and class II types, where available, came from metadata supplied by the sample provider rather than from assay-based typing. On the study overall, not on this receptor specifically: The quantity of clinical and demographic metadata differed by source and by participant and was supplied without curation.

TCRbeta CDR3 regions were amplified from genomic DNA using the immunoSEQ Assay, a bias-controlled multiplex PCR. In the original analysis: The number of nucleated cells in each sample was estimated from the amplification of reference gene primers within the assay. To quantify the absolute abundance of each unique TCRbeta CDR3 rearrangement, sequence reads were collapsed and filtered. For each sample, productive Simpson clonality was calculated by taking the square root of Simpson's diversity index across productive rearrangements. TCRdb provides this immuneACCESS table in a form limited to in-frame rearrangements. Some clones are lacking; in checked studies, under half of them reflect an unresolved V gene, and why the rest are absent is not known. The DNA was the basis for D and trimming; V, J and clone size are from that table. The sample table shows 400,000 to 450,000 clones, and 80% to 90% are seen once. Jointly, the top ten make up roughly 0.84% of the sample.

In Seattle, one collaborating source enrolled patients while the infection was active and tracked those patients longitudinally over the course of disease. Collaborating institutions collected whole blood in K2EDTA tubes following their own protocols. For TCRbeta analysis, collaborators shipped samples as frozen whole blood, isolated PBMCs, or DNA extracted from either of those sample types. V trim: 8 bases; J trim: 5 bases; unmatched bases: 11. The germline V gene sets CDR1 to SNHLY and CDR2 to FYNNEI. The CDR3 starts with the cysteine, ends with the phenylalanine, and has 15 residues. Left in the record is the CDR3 DNA by itself, 45 bases read in frame from the first base. Note on this clone: No cognate antigen has been identified for it. No base-level quality is on record; no much larger clone is a single base apart.

This TCR was recovered from a man younger than 35 with COVID-19, enrolled during active disease. This chain joins TRBV2 to TRBJ2-7; 11 bases in the junction line up with TRBD1. Sequences were obtained from peripheral blood. The CDR3 amino acid sequence is: CASRGWDRGIHEQYF. The sequenced DNA: TGTGCCAGCCGCGGGTGGGACAGGGGGATCCACGAGCAGTACTTC. With the portions outside the CDR3 filled from the reference TRBV2 and TRBJ2-7 genes, the complete variable region becomes EPEVTQTPSHQVTQMGQEVILRCVPISNHLYFYWYRQILGQKVEFLVSFYNNEISEKSEIFDDQFSVERPDGSNFTLKIRSTKLEDSAMYFCASRGWDRGIHEQYFGPGTRLTVT.